This TCR beta chain was documented in a study of identical twins (TCRdb year 2016). Describing the broader study: To test whether fetal clonotypes persist, this study deep-sequenced TCR alpha and beta repertoires from monozygotic twins, from unrelated adults of various ages, and from cord blood. Replicate twin experiments were performed at different times using different library preparation protocols to rule out contamination.

Only healthy Caucasian donors were included. The twin cohort consisted of three pairs of female monozygotic twins, all aged about 18 to 29 years. Positive isolation kits from Invitrogen were used to isolate CD4+ and CD8+ T cell populations. Taken from the germline V gene (reference sequence), the CDR1 and CDR2 loops are DFQATT and SNEGSKA. The V and J ends are trimmed by 2 bases and 3 bases, leaving 17 bases between them. The CDR3 covers 15 residues, taking in both the cysteine and the phenylalanine. Only the CDR3 DNA stays, 45 bases, in frame from base 1. This clonotype occurred many times. Its antigen is unknown. It has no much larger one-base neighbor in the sample; base qualities were not kept. Study-wide conclusions, independent of this receptor: In monozygotic twins, recombination models systematically underestimated out-of-frame TCR alpha sharing, but the models matched the sharing seen between unrelated individuals. Compared with coincidental sharing between unrelated individuals, an excess of low generation-probability sequences was observed among out-of-frame TCR alpha sequences shared between twins. Fewer insertions were carried by abundant cord blood beta clonotypes; a weaker similar trend was observed in young adult naive repertoires, while no such trend was observed in memory repertoires. Excess twin sharing in beta out-of-frame sequences was weaker because fewer shared sequences lowered the signal-to-noise ratio. Because the same donors could not be followed over many years, the conclusions depended on cross-sectional statistical analysis. Zero-insertion analyses could be partly confounded by invariant T cells such as MAIT and iNKT, though diverse VJ usage argued against such confounding for most clonotypes.

Library method: 5' RACE. The data were produced on an Illumina HiSeq 2000. Template switching added a universal primer binding site, and the final cDNA carried a unique molecular identifier that allowed TCR cDNA molecules to be counted accurately. First-strand cDNA for TCR alpha and beta chains was synthesized from specific primers in the conserved constant-segment region. To control for contamination, every cDNA library was double barcoded, receiving both a SMART-Mk sample barcode and Illumina barcodes. TruSeq adapter sequences and Illumina sample barcodes were added in two successive PCR steps. The TCR alpha and beta cDNA libraries were sequenced on the Illumina HiSeq platform using custom primers. The authors' pipeline ran thus. MiGEC was used to process raw reads and extract unique molecular identifiers, and MiXCR was used to find CDR3 positions. For each individual, recombination models were inferred using an EM algorithm with the repgenHMM and IGoR tools. Shared clonotypes were analyzed with the tcR package in R, and sharing was normalized by the product of cloneset sizes. To study raw recombination without the effects of thymic and clonal selection, out-of-frame nonproductive sequences were analyzed. Through fastp at Q25 and MiXCR, TCRdb rebuilt clones from the public reads, retaining in-frame beta chains. Every distinct CDR3 protein forms one entry, paired with its most common genes and DNA. These V and J calls rely on TCRdb rather than the paper's analysis. In all, the sample holds under 300,000 distinct CDR3 sequences, and roughly 7.1% of those were seen once. 14% to 15% of the sample goes to the ten largest clones.

The same data also went into a second study, on T cells expressing NK-cell markers. As the second paper documents: Three sorted T-cell subsets (CD3+CD56+NKG2C+, CD3+CD56+NKG2C- and CD3+CD56-NKG2C+) from several donors had their TCR beta-chain repertoires profiled. Of the eight sequenced donors, seven were found to be HCMV-seropositive and one was found to be HCMV-seronegative. In several experiments an anti-gammadeltaTCR antibody was added to restrict sorting to alphabetaTCR-expressing T cells. In over 5 donors, the dominant CD3+CD56+NKG2C+ clonotypes were among the top 10 CD8+ clonotypes and accounted for roughly 1.0-8% of CD8+ T cells. Those dominant clonotypes were again the most abundant among CD3+CD56-NKG2C+ cells in a few donors, at about 28.3-60.1%. It remained unclear whether the expanded NKG2C-expressing T cell clones were specific for HCMV antigens. Randomly selected healthy volunteers, three men and five women, were used as the eight sequenced donors. HCMV-specific IgG was detected in serum with a commercial ELISA kit to determine HCMV serostatus. MIGEC was used to demultiplex reads and group the reads by UMI, and MiTCR was used to assemble and quantify clonotypes. To exclude erroneous sequences, any TCR cDNA sequence not supported by at least two reads was discarded. Downstream repertoire analysis used the tcR package, and clonotypes were matched across fractions by CDR3 nucleotide sequence plus V segment. Antigen specificity was annotated against VDJdb with VDJmatch, allowing one amino acid substitution in CDR3.

This receptor was obtained from a woman between 18 and 29 years old in good health. Sequenced: CD8+ T cells sorted from blood. Rearrangement joined TRBV20-1 to TRBJ2-7, with the D gene call left open. Read as DNA, the sequence is TGCAGTGCTAGATGGGTGGGCCAGCAGAACTACGAGCAGTACTTC. It specifies CSARWVGQQNYEQYF.